Listed below are T cell receptor beta chains from one sample, sequenced in a study of cytomegalovirus exposure and HLA in healthy donors. The data were produced by immunoSEQ multiplex PCR, yet TCRdb's version contains in-frame clones alone and is incomplete. The sample has about 130,000 clones; around four fifths are singletons. What was sequenced was PBMCs. These receptors came from a man younger than 30 in good health and CMV-seropositive. The conserved cysteine and the conserved F or W are not part of the CDR3 here. Fields, in order: clone size, CDR3 length, J gene, V gene, CDR3 protein. The size entry is marked missing in some rows and otherwise reads once, few, many or a size class.

>NA|13|TRBJ2-2|TRBV12-5
ASGIREGMAGELF
>NA|11|TRBJ2-3|TRBV30
AWSRGSPDTQY
>NA|12|TRBJ1-6|TRBV9
ASSVGDNLSPLH
>NA|12|TRBJ2-6|TRBV15
ATSRGTGANVLT
>few|11|TRBJ1-5|TRBV2
ASGRGEQQPQH
>NA|13|TRBJ2-6|TRBV19
ASRSTGTGANVLT
>once|14|TRBJ2-2|TRBV10-3
AISATLTGSTGELF
>few|14|TRBJ2-3|TRBV12-2
ASRRGGGIITHTQY
>NA|13|TRBJ1-3|TRBV5-6
ASSLSGSRGNTIY
>NA|10|TRBJ1-1|TRBV27
ASSMTGGAAF
>NA|15|TRBJ2-1|TRBV5-8
ASSSYIGQGAIGEQF
>NA|11|TRBJ1-2|TRBV9
ASSVQTGGGYT
>NA|13|NA|TRBV30
AWSVQGKGSYEQY
>NA|13|TRBJ1-5|TRBV6-5
ASSGTASSNQPQH
>NA|12|TRBJ1-2|TRBV4-1
ASSQVGSNYGYT
>NA|14|TRBJ2-3|TRBV19
ASSVGQGYLTDTQY
>once|11|TRBJ2-1|TRBV9
ASSAYFNNEQF
>NA|15|TRBJ2-5|TRBV7-9
ASSYLGWDRVKETQY
>NA|11|TRBJ1-1|TRBV7-6
ASSPGQNTEAF
>NA|12|TRBJ2-7|TRBV27
ASSPHRETYEQY
>NA|13|TRBJ2-7|TRBV5-1
ASSLLPGGNYEQY
>NA|11|TRBJ2-5|TRBV2
ASSAGGAETQY
>few|13|TRBJ2-3|TRBV5-4
ASSWGGAGTDTQY
>NA|14|TRBJ2-7|TRBV27
ASSLYPGKVSYEQY
>NA|8|TRBJ1-2|TRBV28
ASRNGGYT
>NA|17|TRBJ2-2|TRBV4-1
ASSQPLGGLAANTGELF
>once|13|TRBJ2-4|TRBV6-5
ASSRDLLAKNIQY
>NA|11|TRBJ2-3|TRBV9
ASTQGSTDTQY
>many|13|TRBJ2-1|TRBV5-1
ASSLADSSYNEQF
>once|15|TRBJ1-2|TRBV21-1
ASSHTPPGQRNYGYT
>NA|16|TRBJ2-1|TRBV11-2
ASSLMTHHGTGEGEQF
>NA|12|TRBJ2-5|TRBV7-9
ASSLTGDQETQY
>once|14|TRBJ1-5|TRBV10-3
AISESTQGAGQPQH
>NA|14|TRBJ2-3|TRBV6-5
ASSYSPSGYTDTQY
>NA|12|TRBJ1-1|TRBV30
AWSPGQGVTEAF
>once|13|TRBJ1-2|TRBV19
ASSPRTGGSYGYT
>many|11|TRBJ1-6|TRBV6-4
ASSDTSSSPLH
>once|12|NA|TRBV13
ASSFSGVTYEQY
>NA|10|TRBJ2-7|TRBV2
ASSPRTGPYY
>NA|14|TRBJ2-5|TRBV7-2
ASSWRGGGGVETQY
>NA|10|TRBJ1-2|TRBV5-6
ASSFSNYGYT
>once|12|TRBJ1-5|TRBV5-4
ASSSDGGNQPQH
>NA|12|TRBJ1-5|TRBV29-1
SVEGGGPGQPQH
>NA|13|TRBJ2-1|TRBV13
ASSPPAGGRGEQF
>once|15|TRBJ1-3|TRBV19
ASSSRTGGLSGNTIY
>NA|11|TRBJ1-5|TRBV29-1
SGPQGRGQPQH
>NA|12|TRBJ1-2|TRBV5-5
ASSVFQGAQGYT
>NA|12|TRBJ2-2|TRBV27
ASSARTESGELF
>NA|10|TRBJ1-2|TRBV5-6
ASSGQGAGYT
>NA|13|TRBJ2-3|TRBV10-3
AISESGGPTDTQY
>NA|13|TRBJ1-2|TRBV28
ASSLFDSGPLGYT
>few|14|TRBJ2-7|TRBV4-2
ASSQDAGGGTYEQY
>once|10|TRBJ2-7|TRBV10-1
ARTRTGDEQY
>NA|14|TRBJ2-7|TRBV27
ASSFGTGTSSYEQY
>NA|13|TRBJ2-7|TRBV10-1
ASSPSGTASDEQY
>NA|13|TRBJ2-7|TRBV7-6
ASSLVAGTGAEQY
>NA|8|TRBJ1-5|TRBV28
AFYNQPQH